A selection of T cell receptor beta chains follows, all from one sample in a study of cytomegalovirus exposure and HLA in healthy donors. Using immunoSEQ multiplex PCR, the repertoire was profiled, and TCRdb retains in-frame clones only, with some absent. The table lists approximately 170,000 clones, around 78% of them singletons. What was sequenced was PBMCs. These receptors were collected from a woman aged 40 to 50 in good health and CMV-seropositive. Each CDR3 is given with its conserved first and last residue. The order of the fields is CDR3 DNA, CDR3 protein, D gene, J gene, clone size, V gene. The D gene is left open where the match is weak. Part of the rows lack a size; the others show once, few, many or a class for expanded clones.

TGCGCCAGCACCTCGTTAACTGGACAGGGGGCTGGCGAGCAGTACTTC CASTSLTGQGAGEQYF TRBD1 TRBJ2-7 . TRBV5-1
TGTGCCAGCAACCTAGGGGGCAGCACTGAAGCTTTCTTT CASNLGGSTEAFF TRBD1 TRBJ1-1 . TRBV6-5
TGCGCCAGCAGCTTCCAACAGGGGGCAGGAGAAAAACTGTTTTTT CASSFQQGAGEKLFF TRBD1 TRBJ1-4 once TRBV5-1
TGTGCCAGCAGCCTAATCTTAGGAAACACCATATATTTT CASSLILGNTIYF . TRBJ1-3 once TRBV6-5
TGTGCCAGCAGCTTAACTCCAGATACGCAGTATTTT CASSLTPDTQYF . TRBJ2-3 once TRBV13
TGTGCCAGTAGTATAGACTCCACTAGGGTCACTGAGCAGTTCTTC CASSIDSTRVTEQFF . TRBJ2-1 . TRBV19
TGTGCCAGCAGAAACCCAGGGAGGTCCTATAATTCACCCCTCCACTTT CASRNPGRSYNSPLHF . TRBJ1-6 once TRBV28
TGCGCCAGCAGTGAGTCGGACAGGTCGCGGGCTTTCTTT CASSESDRSRAFF TRBD1 TRBJ1-1 . TRBV10-2
TGTGCCAGTTCCCCCGGGAGTCATGGGACTGAAGCTTTCTTT CASSPGSHGTEAFF . TRBJ1-1 . TRBV19
TGTGCCAGCAGCTTTAGCCAGCTCTGGGACGAGCAGTACTTC CASSFSQLWDEQYF . TRBJ2-7 . TRBV7-2
TGTGCCAGTAGTAGAGACCGGAGGACTGAAGCTTTCTTT CASSRDRRTEAFF . TRBJ1-1 . TRBV19
TGCGCCAGCAGCTTTTCGGGGGGCTCCTACGAGCAGTACTTC CASSFSGGSYEQYF TRBD2 TRBJ2-7 . TRBV5-1
TGTGCCAGCAGCCCACTAGCGGGGGCCGGCCGGGAGACCCAGTACTTC CASSPLAGAGRETQYF TRBD2 TRBJ2-5 . TRBV7-8
TGTGCCAGCAGCCAAGATGGACTAGCGGGGGGCACGAACACCGGGGAGCTGTTTTTT CASSQDGLAGGTNTGELFF TRBD2 TRBJ2-2 . TRBV4-2
TGTGCCAGCAGCTCCCGGGACAGGGAGGGTTCACCCCTCCACTTT CASSSRDREGSPLHF TRBD1 TRBJ1-6 . TRBV7-2
TGTGCCAGCCGAGGAGTTAACTATGGCTACACCTTC CASRGVNYGYTF . TRBJ1-2 . TRBV19
TGTGCCTGGAGTGGCGCAGGAATACCGGCGGGGGGCAGCACAGATACGCAGTATTTT CAWSGAGIPAGGSTDTQYF TRBD2 TRBJ2-3 . TRBV30
TGTGCCAGCAGTTCCGCCGGGACAGGGGGGGGGTTCTATGGCTACACCTTC CASSSAGTGGGFYGYTF TRBD1 TRBJ1-2 . TRBV28
TGCGCCAGCAGCTTCCGGGGGGTGGCTGCAGATACGCAGTATTTT CASSFRGVAADTQYF TRBD2 TRBJ2-3 . TRBV5-1
TGCGCCAGCAGCGGACGACGGGGAATCTCCTACAATGAGCAGTTCTTC CASSGRRGISYNEQFF . TRBJ2-1 . TRBV4-3
TGTGCCAGCAGAAGCGGGACAGGGGGTATCTATGGCTACACCTTC CASRSGTGGIYGYTF TRBD1 TRBJ1-2 . TRBV6-5
TGTGCCAGCAGCTCCGGGACAGGGGTAGGTGGCTACACCTTC CASSSGTGVGGYTF TRBD1 TRBJ1-2 . TRBV6-1
TGTGCCAGCAGCTCCGACAGGGGTTGGGCTTTCTTT CASSSDRGWAFF TRBD1 TRBJ1-1 . TRBV7-3
TGTGCCAGCAGTTACTCGTTGGTCCCGGCGGGCTATGGCTACACCTTC CASSYSLVPAGYGYTF . TRBJ1-2 . TRBV6-5
TGCGCCAGCAGCCAAGTCCCAGGGAACCAGAACACTGAAGCTTTCTTT CASSQVPGNQNTEAFF . TRBJ1-1 . TRBV4-1
TGTGCCACCTCTCCGACCCCAGGGGGTAATTCACCCCTCCACTTT CATSPTPGGNSPLHF TRBD1 TRBJ1-6 . TRBV2
TGTGCCTCTTCCCGGGACAGAGCTAACTATGGCTACACCTTC CASSRDRANYGYTF TRBD1 TRBJ1-2 once TRBV30
TGCGCCAGCAGTCTCGGTCGAGAGACCCAGTACTTC CASSLGRETQYF . TRBJ2-5 . TRBV10-2
TGTGCCAGCAGTCCGTGGACTAGCGGGGGATCATCTACCGGGGCCAACGGCCTGACTTTC CASSPWTSGGSSTGANGLTF TRBD2 TRBJ2-6 few TRBV28
TGTGCCAGCAGGGACCGGACAGGTGGCTACACCTTC CASRDRTGGYTF TRBD1 TRBJ1-2 . TRBV6-4
TGTGCCAGCAGCAGAAGCGGGGGGGCACAGTATTTT CASSRSGGAQYF TRBD2 TRBJ2-3 . TRBV7-3
TGTGCCAGCAGCCGGGTAGACAGCTCTGGGGCCAACGTCCTGACTTTC CASSRVDSSGANVLTF . TRBJ2-6 . TRBV4-2
TGTGCCAGCAGTGAAGCAGACAGGTGGGCCCAGTACTTC CASSEADRWAQYF . TRBJ2-5 once TRBV2
TGTGCCAGCAGCGGTCCCCACGTGCGCACTGAAGCTTTCTTT CASSGPHVRTEAFF . TRBJ1-1 . TRBV5-6
TGTGCCAGCAGCTTAGATGGAGGGAGGTACAATGAGCAGTTCTTC CASSLDGGRYNEQFF . TRBJ2-1 . TRBV7-2
TGTGCCAGCAGTGAAAGTCTAGCGGGGGGCGGGGAGACCCAGTACTTC CASSESLAGGGETQYF TRBD2 TRBJ2-5 . TRBV2
TGTGCCAGCTCACCAAACTCCCCTCGAGGCAATGAGCAGTTCTTC CASSPNSPRGNEQFF . TRBJ2-1 . TRBV18
TGTGCCAGCAGCACCGGGACAGATCAGCCCCAGCATTTT CASSTGTDQPQHF TRBD1 TRBJ1-5 . TRBV5-4
TGTGCCAGCCAGGGGGCGGGTGAGCAGTTCTTC CASQGAGEQFF TRBD1 TRBJ2-1 . TRBV6-5
TGTGCCAGCACCCCAGAGACAGGGGGCCCCCACAACTATGGCTACACCTTC CASTPETGGPHNYGYTF TRBD1 TRBJ1-2 . TRBV7-2
TGCAGCGTTGGCACTAGCGCGTACAGAGAGACCCAGTACTTC CSVGTSAYRETQYF TRBD2 TRBJ2-5 once TRBV29-1
TGTGCCAGCAGCTTGTATTCCGGGAGGCACAATGAGCAGTTCTTC CASSLYSGRHNEQFF TRBD2 TRBJ2-1 . TRBV5-4
TGTGCCTGGAAGAAAGACAAGAACACTGAAGCTTTCTTT CAWKKDKNTEAFF . TRBJ1-1 . TRBV30
TGCGCCAGCAGCCAAGGACTACAGGGGCCTCGGCACGGCTACACCTTC CASSQGLQGPRHGYTF TRBD1 TRBJ1-2 . TRBV4-3
TGTGCCAGCAGCCTGCTCCTCGGAGGACTAGCGGGGGGGGAGCTGTTTTTT CASSLLLGGLAGGELFF TRBD2 TRBJ2-2 . TRBV5-8